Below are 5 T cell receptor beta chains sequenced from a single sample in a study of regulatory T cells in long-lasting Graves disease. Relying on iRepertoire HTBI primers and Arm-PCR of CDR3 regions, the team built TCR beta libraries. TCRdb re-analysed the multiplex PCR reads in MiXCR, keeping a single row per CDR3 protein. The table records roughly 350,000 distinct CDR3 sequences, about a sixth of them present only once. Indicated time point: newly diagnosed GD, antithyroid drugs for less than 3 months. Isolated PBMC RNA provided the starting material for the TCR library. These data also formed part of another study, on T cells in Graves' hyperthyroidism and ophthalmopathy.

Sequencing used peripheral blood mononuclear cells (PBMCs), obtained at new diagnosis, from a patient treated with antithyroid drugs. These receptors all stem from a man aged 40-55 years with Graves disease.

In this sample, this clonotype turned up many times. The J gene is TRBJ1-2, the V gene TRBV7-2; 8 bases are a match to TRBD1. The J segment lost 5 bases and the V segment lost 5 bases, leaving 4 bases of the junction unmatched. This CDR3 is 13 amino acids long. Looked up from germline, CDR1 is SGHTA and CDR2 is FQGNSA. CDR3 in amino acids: CASSQGAGYGYTF. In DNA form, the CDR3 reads TGTGCCAGCAGCCAGGGGGCAGGGTATGGCTACACCTTC.

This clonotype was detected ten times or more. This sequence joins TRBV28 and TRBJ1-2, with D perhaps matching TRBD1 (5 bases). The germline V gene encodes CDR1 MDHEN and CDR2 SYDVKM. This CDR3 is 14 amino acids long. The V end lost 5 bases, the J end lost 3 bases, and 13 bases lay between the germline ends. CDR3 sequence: CASSVVGTHYGYTF. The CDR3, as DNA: TGTGCCAGCAGTGTTGTAGGGACGCACTATGGCTACACCTTC.

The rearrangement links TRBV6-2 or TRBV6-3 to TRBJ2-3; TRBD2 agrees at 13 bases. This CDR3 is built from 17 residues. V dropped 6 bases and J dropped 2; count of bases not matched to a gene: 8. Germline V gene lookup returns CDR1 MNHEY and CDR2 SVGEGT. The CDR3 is CASRRTSGGPLTDTQYF. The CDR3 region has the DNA TGTGCCAGCAGAAGGACTAGCGGGGGCCCGCTCACAGATACGCAGTATTTT.

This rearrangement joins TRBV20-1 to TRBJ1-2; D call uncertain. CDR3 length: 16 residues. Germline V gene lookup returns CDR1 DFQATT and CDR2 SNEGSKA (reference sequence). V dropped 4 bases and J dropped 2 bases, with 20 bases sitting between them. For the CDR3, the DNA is TGCAGTGCTATAGACGGGGTTAAGGGTTTCAACTATGGCTACACCTTC. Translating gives CSAIDGVKGFNYGYTF.

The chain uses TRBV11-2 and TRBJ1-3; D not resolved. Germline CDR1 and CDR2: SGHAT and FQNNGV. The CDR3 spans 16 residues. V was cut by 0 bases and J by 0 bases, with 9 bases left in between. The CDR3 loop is CASSLEAVYSGNTIYF. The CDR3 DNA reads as TGTGCCAGCAGCTTAGAAGCCGTCTACTCTGGAAACACCATATATTTT.